This T cell receptor (beta chain) was sequenced during a study of CD8+CD57+ T cells in acquired aplastic anemia. This clonotype came up many times. No antigen is known for it. Genomic DNA templated the TCR beta VDJ and CDR3 profiling. One entry per CDR3 protein, called by TCRdb with MiXCR from the reads. The sample lists roughly 190,000 distinct CDR3 sequences, around 50% occurring once. The CDR3 sequence is 14 residues long. V was shortened by 2 bases and J by 1 base, with 8 bases between the two germline ends. In germline, CDR1 is SNHLY, CDR2 FYNNEI. Study-level findings and limits: In common between the patients and the controls were approximately 28 CD8+ CDR3 sequences.

The receptor was derived from a human donor in good health, serving as a control. The J gene is TRBJ1-2, the V gene TRBV2; D gene unclear. The sequencing sample was made of sorted CD4+, CD8+, or CD8+CD57+ T cells (not recorded which) from PBMCs. The CDR3 region is CASSERNSNYGYTF. In nucleotides, the CDR3 is TGTGCCAGCAGTGAAAGGAACAGTAACTATGGCTACACCTTC.